The present entry profiles one T cell receptor (beta chain) with its context. It has no known antigen specificity. No qualities accompany the bases; no much larger clone lies one base away. The sample originates from a study of T cell responses to AZD1222 COVID-19 vaccine (dated by TCRdb to about 2021). Study-wide context: Because spike-specific TCR depth and breadth did not differ between the two schedules, AZD1222 recipients who got a second dose at roughly 4 weeks were pooled with those who got a second dose at roughly 12 weeks. Trial participants were enrolled into age subgroups of 18-55, 56-69 and 70-plus years, which contained approximately 150, 28 and 58 TCR-sequenced participants, respectively. A total of about 250 trial participants underwent TCR sequencing, of whom 200 to 220 had received two doses of AZD1222 and some 26 had received two doses of the MenACWY control vaccine. What the work shows at the level of the full study, not this receptor alone: Most participants were white British and females outnumbered males, and the authors suggested that clonal diversity may have been underestimated. Nearly half of unique spike-specific TCRs reportedly recognized epitopes outside regions mutated in the B.1.351 and B.1.1.7 variants. In the small 56-69-year group, the increase in depth fell short of significance, most likely because of low power. Conclusions about previously exposed vaccinees are limited, since just five to seven AZD1222 recipients were seropositive for SARS-CoV-2 at baseline. Spike-specific TCR breadth and depth rose significantly after two AZD1222 doses compared with day 0 and with MenACWY recipients. Because no samples from the day 14 peak response were available, repertoires could be characterized only after the peak T cell response. CD4 TCRs associated with the vaccine covered the entire spike protein, and the dominant responses were in regions 160-218 and 743-854.

The CDR3 regions of human TCRbeta chains were analyzed by immunosequencing. In the paper's pipeline: TCRs in the repertoires were matched against a reference library of SARS-CoV-2-specific TCRs that had been generated with the MIRA antigen-specificity platform. Breadth meant the fraction of unique TCRs that were SARS-CoV-2-associated, whereas depth meant the fraction of total T cells that were SARS-CoV-2-associated. Each spike-specific TCR was assigned to its reactive spike region and to a CD4 or CD8 class using the MIRA data. Log10-transformed breadth and depth values were compared by one-way ANOVA with Sidak's multiple comparisons tests. Imported from immuneACCESS, the table was reduced by TCRdb to in-frame sequences with V and J called. These copies leave out some clones; in studies compared against another copy, an unresolved V gene accounts for under half, and the cause of the remainder is not known. V and J calls and clone size are those listed in that table; D and trimming were worked out from the DNA. In all, the sample holds 130,000 or so clones, and about 86% of those were seen once. Together, the top ten hold around 12% of the sample.

This specimen's time point label, interpreted: baseline before first vaccination. Samples from vaccinated people were obtained from the UK trials COV001 and COV002, which included a single-blind randomized controlled phase 2/3 trial of AZD1222 (ChAdOx1 nCoV-19) in healthy adults. For TCRbeta chain sequencing, PBMC samples from trial participants were taken at day 0 and at day 28 after the second dose. The sample consisted of peripheral blood, taken on day 0 of AZD1222 vaccination. The TCR was taken from an adult in good health.

The CDR3 sequence is CASSMMTENYGYTF. The sequenced DNA is TGTGCCAGTAGTATGATGACGGAAAACTATGGCTACACCTTC. The sequence joins TRBV19 to TRBJ1-2; no D segment can be confidently identified. V and J are truncated by 3 bases and 2 bases respectively, leaving an intervening sequence of 10 bases. As encoded in the germline V gene (reference sequence), CDR1 is LNHDA while CDR2 is SQIVND. The CDR3 spans 14 residues, from the cysteine through the phenylalanine. The kept DNA is CDR3 alone, 42 bases in frame from the first base.